This T cell receptor beta chain was recovered during a study of response to subunit inactivated influenza vaccine. Study-level points and caveats: After each seasonal influenza vaccination, few new T cells are recruited, the authors suggested.

This clonotype appeared many times. As yet, its antigen is unknown. Using its own MiXCR run on the RT-PCR reads, TCRdb lists one record per CDR3 protein. The profile shows roughly 570,000 distinct CDR3 sequences, 13% of them singletons. The germline V and J ends were trimmed by 6 bases and 9 bases, with 12 bases remaining between them. Germline CDR1 and CDR2: SQVTM and ANQGSEA. The CDR3 sequence is 11 residues long. This chain uses TRBV29-1 with TRBJ2-1; perhaps TRBD1 as D (5 bases). The sequences come from PBMCs from blood, collected 45 days after vaccination. The sequence was collected from a man between 50 and 59 years old who received an inactivated influenza vaccine. CDR3 sequence: CSVKDKGEQFF. The CDR3 DNA is TGCAGCGTCAAGGACAAGGGTGAGCAGTTCTTC.